These 21 T cell receptor beta chains originate from one sample sequenced in a study of beta chain features in type 1 diabetes. The study reverse transcribed the entire isolated RNA, so it sequenced expressed TCRB transcripts. Here immunoSEQ multiplex PCR was the method, and the copy in TCRdb shows in-frame clones only, minus some. The sample has about 320,000 clones, 14% seen once. Sequencing was done on a sample of central memory CD4+ T cells from blood. These TCRs come from a man in his thirties or forties in good health.

The chain has TRBV6-1 and TRBJ2-7, with a possible D match to TRBD1 (6 bases). The V gene's germline CDR1 is MNHNS and CDR2 SASEGT. V was trimmed by 8 bases and J by 3 bases, leaving 11 bases between them. The length of the CDR3 is 12 residues. CDR3 loop: CASGEGGYEQYF. Here the CDR3 DNA reads TGTGCCAGCGGGGAAGGGGGCTACGAGCAGTACTTC.

This rearrangement joins TRBV15 to TRBJ2-3; 8 bases are a match to TRBD2. Germline V CDR1 and CDR2: LNHNV, YYDKDF (reference sequence). The V gene end was trimmed by 5 bases and the J gene end by 6 bases; junction bases not matched to a gene: 10. The CDR3 totals 15 residues. In nucleotides, the CDR3 is TGTGCCACCAGCCAAGGACTAGCTCCCTCCGATACGCAGTATTTT. Its translation: CATSQGLAPSDTQYF.

The rearrangement joins TRBV9 to TRBJ2-2, with D perhaps TRBD2 (5 bases). The V end lost 3 bases, the J end lost 8 bases, and 14 bases lay between the germline ends. Germline V gene sequence: CDR1 SGDLS, CDR2 YYNGEE. The CDR3 sequence is 14 residues long. CDR3 sequence: CASSETTGSGELFF. The CDR3 region has the DNA TGTGCCAGCAGCGAGACTACGGGATCTGGGGAGCTGTTTTTT.

The V call is TRBV4-1, the J call TRBJ2-1, with D possibly TRBD2 on 6 matching bases. The CDR3 loop spans 17 amino acids. V was shortened by 0 bases and J by 0 bases, with 12 bases between the two germline ends. Germline V gene lookup returns CDR1 MGHRA and CDR2 YSYEKL. CDR3 in DNA: TGCGCCAGCAGCCAAGAAACGGGGGAAGGCTCCTACAATGAGCAGTTCTTC. Translated: CASSQETGEGSYNEQFF.

This clone was seen more than once but under ten times. The chain couples TRBV4-1 to TRBJ2-7; 9 nucleotides line up with TRBD2. CDR3 size: 16 residues. CDR1 is MGHRA, CDR2 YSYEKL, per germline. V lost 4 bases, J lost 1 base, and 8 bases stayed unmatched. The CDR3 DNA reads TGCGCCAGCAGCCGAAGTGGACTAGCGAATTCCTACGAGCAGTACTTC. Translated: CASSRSGLANSYEQYF.

This clone was seen more than once but under ten times. The rearrangement joins TRBV7-6 to TRBJ1-3, with no clear D. This CDR3 has 15 amino acids. The V gene's germline CDR1 is SGHVS and CDR2 FNYEAQ. V was shortened by 4 bases and J by 0 bases, with 10 bases between the two germline ends. The CDR3 protein is CASSSTDGSGNTIYF. CDR3 bases: TGTGCCAGCAGCTCAACTGACGGCTCTGGAAACACCATATATTTT.

The chain couples TRBV7-8 to TRBJ2-2; 14 nucleotides align to TRBD2. Trimming at V came to 5 bases and at J to 4 bases, leaving 12 bases not matched to a gene. Germline values: CDR1 SGHVS, CDR2 FQNEAQ. This CDR3 has 19 amino acids. The CDR3 loop is CASSARLAGGPVSTGELFF. The CDR3, as DNA: TGTGCCAGCAGCGCTAGACTAGCGGGAGGGCCTGTCTCCACCGGGGAGCTGTTTTTT.

This clone occurred a few times. The rearrangement uses TRBV7-6 and TRBJ2-2; 9 nucleotides match TRBD2. Germline loops: CDR1 SGHVS, CDR2 FNYEAQ. The CDR3 is 17 residues long. V shed 5 bases, J shed 0 bases, and the junction held 7 bases outside the gene matches. CDR3 residues: CASSHAGGPSNTGELFF. CDR3 nucleotide sequence: TGTGCCAGCAGCCACGCGGGGGGGCCTTCGAACACCGGGGAGCTGTTTTTT. The variable domain in full, with the rest retrieved from reference TRBV7-6 and TRBJ2-2, is GAGVSQSPRYKVTKRGQDVALRCDPISGHVSLYWYRQALGQGPEFLTYFNYEAQQDKSGLPNDRFSAERPEGSISTLTIQRTEQRDSAMYRCASSHAGGPSNTGELFFGEGSRLTVL.

This clone appeared a few times. The rearrangement joins TRBV6-5 to TRBJ2-7, with 8 bases identical to TRBD2. V shed 2 bases and J 6 bases; nucleotides not matched to a gene: 12. CDR3 length equals 16 residues. Germline V gives CDR1 MNHEY, CDR2 SVGAGI. The CDR3 reads CASSYLGQLAGGEQYV. As DNA, the CDR3 is TGTGCCAGCAGTTACCTGGGCCAGCTCGCGGGGGGCGAGCAGTACGTC.

This chain connects TRBV7-2 to TRBJ1-3; D is ambiguous. V shed 3 bases and J shed 0 bases, with 3 bases lying between them. The CDR3 runs to 13 residues. Germline CDR1 is SGHTA and CDR2 is FQGNSA. CDR3 DNA: TGTGCCAGCAGCTTCCTCTCTGGAAACACCATATATTTT. Its protein is CASSFLSGNTIYF.

J is TRBJ2-2 and V is TRBV6-4, with 13 bases identical to TRBD2. The CDR3 runs to 14 residues. Germline CDR1 MRHNA, CDR2 SNTAGT. V lost 10 bases to trimming and J lost 6 bases; unmatched junction nucleotides: 5. CDR3 bases: TGTGCCACTCGAGGACTAGCGGGAGCCGGGGAGCTGTTTTTT. Translation gives CATRGLAGAGELFF.

This clone was seen repeatedly, ten times or more. The chain links TRBV19 to TRBJ2-5, with TRBD1 as a possible D gene (5 bases). Germline CDR1 LNHDA, CDR2 SQIVND (reference sequence). V was cut by 10 bases and J by 1 base, with 13 bases left in between. The CDR3 length is 13 residues. CDR3: CATWSTVQETQYF. CDR3 sequence (DNA): TGTGCCACGTGGTCGACAGTCCAAGAGACCCAGTACTTC. Drawing the rest from reference TRBV19 and TRBJ2-5, the complete variable domain is DGGITQSPKYLFRKEGQNVTLSCEQNLNHDAMYWYRQDPGQGLRLIYYSQIVNDFQKGDIAEGYSVSREKKESFPLTVTSAQKNPTAFYLCATWSTVQETQYFGPGTRLLVL.

This chain connects TRBV5-1 to TRBJ2-6; possibly TRBD1 for D (5 bases). The germline gives CDR1 SGHRS, CDR2 YFSETQ. V lost 4 bases to trimming and J lost 0 bases, with 14 bases between them. The CDR3 consists of 17 residues. CDR3 nucleotides: TGCGCCAGCAGCCCTTTAGACAGCCTCTCTGGGGCCAACGTCCTGACTTTC. This translates into CASSPLDSLSGANVLTF.

This clone was found many times. This chain connects TRBV5-6 to TRBJ1-1, with TRBD1 matching 8 bases. The CDR3 is 15 amino acids. Per germline, CDR1 SGHDT and CDR2 YYEEEE. With 3 bases clipped from V and 2 bases from J, the junction kept 6 bases outside the gene matches. The CDR3 bases are TGTGCCAGCAGCTACGCCGGGACAGGAAACACTGAAGCTTTCTTT. This codes for CASSYAGTGNTEAFF.

The chain employs TRBV6-6 and TRBJ2-1; D gene unclear. CDR3 length: 12 residues. Per the germline V gene, CDR1 is MNHNY and CDR2 is SVGAGI (reference sequence). V was shortened by 6 bases and J by 8 bases, with 11 bases between the two germline ends. The CDR3 nucleotides read TGTGCCAGCAGCAATTCAATGCATGAGCAGTTCTTC. Residues: CASSNSMHEQFF.

The sample holds many counts of this clone. V usage is TRBV6-4 and J usage is TRBJ2-1, with 8 bases that match TRBD2. The germline V gene has CDR1 MRHNA and CDR2 SNTAGT. There are 14 residues in the CDR3. V was pared by 5 bases and J by 6 bases, with 6 bases of the junction left unmatched. The CDR3 DNA reads TGTGCCAGCAGTAACGGGAGGGAAGCCAATGAGCAGTTCTTC. Protein sequence: CASSNGREANEQFF.

This chain connects TRBV7-2 to TRBJ1-2, with TRBD1 as a possible D gene (6 bases). CDR3 size: 14 residues. V was clipped by 1 base and J by 4 bases, with 10 bases between them. Germline CDR1 reads SGHTA; CDR2 reads FQGNSA. In DNA form, the CDR3 reads TGTGCCAGCAGCTTAGGTACAGGGCGCTATGGCTACACCTTC. Amino acid sequence: CASSLGTGRYGYTF. Full variable domain (outside the CDR3, taken from reference TRBV7-2 and TRBJ1-2): GAGVSQSPSNKVTEKGKDVELRCDPISGHTALYWYRQSLGQGLEFLIYFQGNSAPDKSGLPSDRFSAERTGGSVSTLTIQRTQQEDSAVYLCASSLGTGRYGYTFGSGTRLTVV.

V is TRBV6-1 and J is TRBJ1-1, with D maybe TRBD1 (6 bases). Between the trimmed V and J ends, which lost 6 bases and 4 bases, there was a span of 9 bases. This CDR3 is built from 12 residues. Germline V lookup: CDR1 MNHNS, CDR2 SASEGT. CDR3 loop: CASSQGITEAFF. DNA for the CDR3: TGTGCCAGCAGCCAGGGGATCACTGAAGCTTTCTTT.

With regard to this clone: One end of the junction is discordant with germline, which a read error may explain. This chain joins TRBV5-4 and TRBJ2-5, with TRBD2 matching 7 bases. The CDR3 length is 15 residues. The germline gives CDR1 SGHNT, CDR2 YYREEE (reference sequence). In nucleotides, the CDR3 is TGCGCCAGCAGCCCTTCGGCGGGAGTTGATGAGACCCAGTACTTC. Its translation is CASSPSAGVDETQYF.

This clone turned up a few times. This chain uses TRBV6-5 with TRBJ2-2; D gene ambiguous. The germline CDR1 and CDR2 sequences are MNHEY and SVGAGI. The CDR3 contains 12 residues. V lost 0 bases to trimming and J lost 13 bases, with 9 bases between them. Here the CDR3 reads CASSYSKSRLFF. The CDR3 DNA follows: TGTGCCAGCAGTTACTCGAAAAGCCGGCTGTTTTTT.

This clone was counted only a few times. V is TRBV5-1 and J is TRBJ2-7; TRBD1 agrees at 7 bases. V shed 4 bases and J 0 bases; nucleotides not matched to a gene: 4. Germline CDR1 and CDR2: SGHRS and YFSETQ. The CDR3 spans 14 residues. The CDR3 coding sequence is TGCGCCAGCAGCCCGGGACAGAGCTCCTACGAGCAGTACGTC. Residues: CASSPGQSSYEQYV.